This T cell receptor beta chain was documented in a study of OX40 agonist ivuxolimab in advanced cancers. Background on the study: With ivuxolimab, an agonistic anti-OX40 (CD134) antibody, patients were treated. With a range of about 20 to 79, age averaged approximately 60 years, and 65% to 85% were male. Study-level results: Expanded clones were, on average, more numerous in CD8+ T cells than in CD4+. Antigen specificity remained undetermined for the expanded peripheral T cells.

Data came from immunoSEQ multiplex PCR; TCRdb stores just in-frame clones and leaves some out. The sample consists of 70,000 or so clones, 85% to 90% of them appearing once. This clone was seen only a few times. Its antigen is still unknown. V was cut by 2 bases and J by 6 bases, with 8 bases left in between. Germline V gene data show CDR1 as SGHRS and CDR2 as YFSETQ. CDR3 length: 12 amino acids. This sequence originates from an adult with an advanced solid tumor such as melanoma, head and neck, liver or kidney cancer. This specimen consisted of CD4+ or CD8+ T cells sorted from blood, obtained in a trial of the OX40 agonist ivuxolimab. The chain employs TRBV5-1 and TRBJ1-2; D gene ambiguous. The CDR3 loop is CASSLTRNGYTF. CDR3 nucleotides: TGCGCCAGCAGCTTAACAAGGAATGGCTACACCTTC.